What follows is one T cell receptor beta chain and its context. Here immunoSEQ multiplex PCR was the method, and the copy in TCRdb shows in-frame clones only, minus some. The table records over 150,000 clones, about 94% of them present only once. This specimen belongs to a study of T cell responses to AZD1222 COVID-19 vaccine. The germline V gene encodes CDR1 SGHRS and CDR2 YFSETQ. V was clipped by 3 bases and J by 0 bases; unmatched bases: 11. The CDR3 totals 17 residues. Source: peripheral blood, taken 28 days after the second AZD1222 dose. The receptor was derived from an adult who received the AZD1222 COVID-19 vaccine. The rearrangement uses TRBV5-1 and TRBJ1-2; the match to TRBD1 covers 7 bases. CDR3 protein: CASSWEGDRVTNYGYTF. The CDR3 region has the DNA TGCGCCAGCAGCTGGGAGGGTGACAGGGTCACTAACTATGGCTACACCTTC. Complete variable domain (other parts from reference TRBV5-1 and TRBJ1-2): KAGVTQTPRYLIKTRGQQVTLSCSPISGHRSVSWYQQTPGQGLQFLFEYFSETQRNKGNFPGRFSGRQFSNSRSEMNVSTLELGDSALYLCASSWEGDRVTNYGYTFGSGTRLTVV.